The 27 T cell receptor beta chains given below trace back to one sample, sequenced in a study of metastatic and nonmetastatic thyroid tumors (dated by TCRdb to 2020 to 2021). The receptor library was made with PCR. This sample was sequenced with an Illumina HiSeq 4000. The raw public data were reprocessed by TCRdb itself: fastp quality trimming at Q25, MiXCR clonotype calling, in-frame beta chains only. This sample holds under 15,000 clones; under 30% were observed only once. 9% to 15% of the sample goes to the ten largest clones. No patient had received any treatment before thyroid surgery. Sequences were obtained from tumor tissue. The receptor set was obtained from a female donor with papillary thyroid cancer or a benign thyroid nodule (not recorded which). Some clones in this sample may be carry-over from other donors' samples.

This clone was counted at least ten times. One base away lies a much larger clone, so this may be a sequencing read error. The chain joins TRBV2 to TRBJ1-1, with a tentative D call TRBD1 (5 bases). From germline, CDR1 is SNHLY and CDR2 FYNNEI. CDR3 length equals 13 residues. CDR3 DNA: TGTGCCAGCAGTGGGACATTTGGCACTGAAGCTTCCTTT. This translates into CASSGTFGTEASF.

This clone has only a few counts. The J gene is TRBJ2-2, the V gene TRBV28; 7 bases align to TRBD1. The CDR3 is 15 residues long. V dropped 6 bases and J dropped 3; count of bases not matched to a gene: 7. Germline CDR1 is MDHEN and CDR2 is SYDVKM. The CDR3 DNA is TGTGCCAGCAGGCCGGGACAGCTCGACACCGGGGAGCTGTTTTTT. Translated: CASRPGQLDTGELFF.

This clone was observed a handful of times. This chain connects TRBV28 to TRBJ2-1; TRBD2 agrees at 8 bases. The J segment lost 0 bases and the V segment lost 6 bases, leaving 7 bases of the junction unmatched. Germline V lookup: CDR1 MDHEN, CDR2 SYDVKM. This CDR3 has 16 residues. The DNA for the CDR3 is TGTGCCAGCAGGAGAGCGGGGGCCAGCTCCTACAATGAGCAGTTCTTC. Translation gives CASRRAGASSYNEQFF.

This clone was detected many times. This sample includes further DNA sequences coding for the same CDR3. The chain recombines TRBV3-1 with TRBJ2-1, with 7 nucleotides matching TRBD1. Germline V CDR1 and CDR2: LGHDT, YNNKEL (reference sequence). The CDR3 loop spans 12 amino acids. With 5 bases clipped from V and 5 bases from J, the junction kept 0 bases outside the gene matches. Here the CDR3 DNA reads TGTGCCAGCAGCAGGGGGCACAATGAGCAGTTCTTC. Its protein is CASSRGHNEQFF.

This clone has ten or more counts. The chain uses TRBV4-1 and TRBJ2-1; D gene unclear. CDR3 size: 14 residues. CDR1 and CDR2 (germline): MGHRA, YSYEKL. Trimming shortened V by 0 bases and J by 9 bases, and 12 bases separated the two germline ends. The CDR3 DNA reads TGCGCCAGCAGCCAAGATCAAGGAAGATCTGAGCAGTTCTTC. This translates into CASSQDQGRSEQFF.

Regarding this clone: The germline gene is not matched at one end of the junction; a read error may be the cause. This chain connects TRBV11-1 to TRBJ2-7; D gene unclear. The germline V gene has CDR1 SGHAT and CDR2 FQDESV (reference sequence). This CDR3 comprises 13 residues. The DNA for the CDR3 is TGTGCCATCAGCTTAGAGGTCCCCCAGTGGCAGTACTTC. Its protein product is CAISLEVPQWQYF.

V usage is TRBV12-5 and J usage is TRBJ1-1; no definite D call. This CDR3 contains 15 residues. The V end lost 1 base, the J end lost 0 bases, and 9 bases lay between the germline ends. Germline V gives CDR1 LGHNT, CDR2 FRNRAP. The CDR3: CASGLGRELNTEAFF. The CDR3 DNA is TGTGCTAGTGGTTTGGGCCGGGAACTGAACACTGAAGCTTTCTTT.

This clone was seen more than once but under ten times. At one boundary the junction diverges from the germline segment, which might be a read error. V gene TRBV12-3 or TRBV12-4 combines with J gene TRBJ1-2; a weak D match, TRBD1 (6 bases). This CDR3 comprises 17 residues. In DNA form, the CDR3 reads TGTGCCAGCAGTAGAGAGCGGACAGTGGACCGACTTCTACCATCCGGCTTC. Amino acid sequence: CASSRERTVDRLLPSGF.

By share of the sample, this clone is medium-sized. This chain links TRBV27 with TRBJ1-2, with 8 bases matching TRBD1. The germline gives CDR1 MNHEY, CDR2 SMNVEV (reference sequence). Unmatched junction bases numbered 5, after V lost 0 bases and J lost 8 bases. The CDR3 has 14 amino acids. The CDR3 DNA follows: TGTGCCAGCAGTTTATCGAACAGGGGGGGCGGCTACACCTTC. Its translation: CASSLSNRGGGYTF.

CDR3: CAWSSGQAGGYTF. The CDR3 region has the DNA TGTGCCTGGAGTTCGGGACAGGCAGGTGGCTACACCTTC. The chain couples TRBV30 to TRBJ1-2; 8 nucleotides align to TRBD1. The junction had 6 bases not matched to a gene; V was cut back by 2 bases and J by 7 bases. CDR3 length equals 13 residues. CDR1 is GTSNPN, CDR2 SVGIG, per germline (reference sequence).

By share, this clone ranks as medium-sized (0.01 to 0.1%). This chain links TRBV27 with TRBJ2-7; 9 bases map to TRBD2. Trimming took 4 bases from V and 6 from J; bases not matched to a gene: 10. The CDR3 totals 15 residues. Per the germline V gene, CDR1 is MNHEY and CDR2 is SMNVEV (reference sequence). CDR3 DNA sequence: TGTGCCAGCAGTTCGGTGCGGGAGGGCCGGGGCGAGCAGTACTTC. This codes for CASSSVREGRGEQYF.

The chain combines TRBV6-4 with TRBJ2-1, with TRBD1 matching over 11 bases. CDR3 length: 15 amino acids. Germline loops: CDR1 MRHNA, CDR2 SNTAGT. The junction had 6 bases not matched to a gene; V was cut back by 6 bases and J by 5 bases. The CDR3 region has the DNA TGTGCCAGCAGCACCGGGACAGGGGGTAACAATGAGCAGTTCTTC. This encodes CASSTGTGGNNEQFF.

This clone has only a few counts. The rearrangement links TRBV6-1 to TRBJ2-5, with D tentatively TRBD1 (6 bases). The ends were cut back, 4 bases at V and 5 bases at J, with 14 bases in the middle. Germline CDR1 reads MNHNS; CDR2 reads SASEGT. The CDR3 is 14 residues long. This CDR3 reads CASSGKGVGETQYF. The CDR3 nucleotides read TGTGCCAGCAGTGGCAAGGGGGTAGGGGAGACCCAGTACTTC.

The chain carries TRBV5-1 and TRBJ2-1; 10 bases are shared with TRBD2. Germline values: CDR1 SGHRS, CDR2 YFSETQ. This CDR3 is 15 amino acids long. With V trimmed by 4 bases and J by 6 bases, 7 bases remained unmatched. CDR3 sequence (DNA): TGCGCCAGCAGCCTTGGGACTAGCGCAACCAATGAGCAGTTCTTC. This encodes CASSLGTSATNEQFF.

This clone was seen at least ten times. The chain combines TRBV18 with TRBJ1-2; 7 bases agree with TRBD1. The CDR3 consists of 14 residues. Unmatched junction bases numbered 5, after V lost 1 base and J lost 6 bases. The germline CDR1 and CDR2 sequences are KGHSH and LQKENI. This CDR3 is CASSPQGQTDGYTF. In DNA, the CDR3 is TGTGCCAGCTCACCACAGGGACAGACGGATGGCTACACCTTC.

There are a few counts of this clone. The rearrangement uses TRBV10-2 and TRBJ1-1, with D uncertain. The germline V gene encodes CDR1 WSHSY and CDR2 SAAADI. The germline V and J ends were trimmed by 1 base and 4 bases, with 1 base remaining between them. The CDR3 runs 11 residues. The chain's CDR3 is CASSEFTEAFF. CDR3 coding DNA: TGCGCCAGCAGTGAGTTCACTGAAGCTTTCTTT.

The gene calls are TRBV20-1 and TRBJ2-7; D is unclear. Germline values: CDR1 DFQATT, CDR2 SNEGSKA (reference sequence). This CDR3 contains 14 residues. The CDR3 reads CSWISSSPWGEQYF. The CDR3 DNA follows: TGCAGCTGGATCTCAAGCTCCCCTTGGGGTGAGCAGTACTTC.

This clone was observed a handful of times. For the CDR3, the DNA is TGTGCCATCAGTGATGGGAATCAGCCCCAGCATTTT. Protein product: CAISDGNQPQHF. The chain carries TRBV10-3 and TRBJ1-5; D is unresolved. Germline-derived CDR1 and CDR2 are ENHRY and SYGVKD. Trimming took 3 bases from V and 4 from J, leaving 4 bases between them. The CDR3 runs 12 residues.

This clone was detected only a few times. V and J are TRBV12-3 or TRBV12-4 and TRBJ2-5; TRBD1 aligns across 7 bases. The CDR3 loop spans 14 amino acids. Losses at the gene ends were 4 bases for V and 3 bases for J; bases not matched to a gene: 5. The CDR3 sequence: CASSYTGTEETQYF. CDR3 DNA sequence: TGTGCCAGCAGTTATACCGGGACAGAAGAGACCCAGTACTTC.

There are a few counts of this clone. The chain is built from TRBV6-2 or TRBV6-3 and TRBJ1-1, with 7 bases lining up with TRBD1. The V and J ends lost 0 bases and 1 base, in that order; junction bases with no gene match: 2. The V gene's germline CDR1 is MNHEY and CDR2 SVGEGT. This CDR3 region has 15 residues. In DNA, the CDR3 is TGTGCCAGCAGTTACTCGACAGGGTGGAACACTGAAGCTTTCTTT. Its translation is CASSYSTGWNTEAFF.

This clone was observed once. The chain employs TRBV11-1 and TRBJ2-6; D is perhaps TRBD1 or TRBD2 (5 bases each). This CDR3 has 17 residues. The V and J ends lost 11 bases and 0 bases respectively, with 20 bases between them. CDR1 is SGHAT, CDR2 FQDESV, per germline (reference sequence). The CDR3 nucleotides are TGTGCCGTCAGAGAGGGGCGGCATAGCTCTGGGGCCAACGTCCTGACTTTC. It codes for CAVREGRHSSGANVLTF.

By its share, this clone is medium-sized. CDR3 loop: CASSLLRGGYEQYF. Here the CDR3 DNA reads TGTGCCAGCAGTTTACTCAGGGGCGGGTACGAGCAGTACTTC. V gene TRBV12-3 or TRBV12-4 combines with J gene TRBJ2-7; D may be TRBD1 (6 bases). V dropped 2 bases and J dropped 4 bases, with 12 bases sitting between them. The CDR3 is 14 residues long.

By share, this clone counts as medium-sized. V and J are TRBV11-2 and TRBJ1-3, with no clear D. Per germline, CDR1 SGHAT and CDR2 FQNNGV. This CDR3 contains 11 residues. The V gene lost 3 bases and the J gene lost 7 bases, with 4 bases spanning the gap. CDR3 sequence (DNA): TGTGCCAGCAGCTTGAGTAACACCATATATTTT. It is translated as CASSLSNTIYF.

This clone ranks as medium-sized. V is TRBV28 and J is TRBJ2-7; 12 nucleotides agree with TRBD1. With V trimmed by 5 bases and J by 8 bases, 10 bases remained unmatched. The V gene's germline CDR1 is MDHEN and CDR2 SYDVKM. CDR3 size: 15 residues. The chain's CDR3 is CASSETRDRGQKQYF. CDR3 DNA sequence: TGTGCCAGCAGTGAGACCCGGGACAGGGGGCAGAAGCAGTACTTC.

This clone was seen a single time. V is TRBV11-3 and J is TRBJ2-2; D not certain. Germline CDR1 is SGHNT and CDR2 is YENEEA. The CDR3 extends over 14 amino acids. Trimming stripped 0 bases from V and 10 bases from J, with 12 bases between. In DNA form, the CDR3 reads TGTGCCAGCAGCTTAGAGGGGAACACCTTGGAGCTGTTTTTT. Translating it yields CASSLEGNTLELFF.

The chain links TRBV11-2 to TRBJ2-2; 10 bases are shared with TRBD2. CDR1 and CDR2 (germline): SGHAT, FQNNGV. The trim removed 3 bases at V and 1 base at J, leaving 11 bases unmatched. The CDR3 sequence is 19 residues long. CDR3: CASSLDLAGVDRNTGELFF. The CDR3 DNA reads TGTGCCAGCAGCTTGGATCTAGCGGGGGTCGATAGGAACACCGGGGAGCTGTTTTTT.

Ten or more counts support this clone. The chain uses TRBV3-1 and TRBJ2-7; 7 bases map to TRBD2. The germline V gene encodes CDR1 LGHDT and CDR2 YNNKEL (reference sequence). With V trimmed by 1 base and J by 2 bases, 8 bases remained unmatched. This CDR3 contains 16 residues. The CDR3 protein is CASSQGTGGGTYEQYF. The CDR3 DNA sequence: TGTGCCAGCAGCCAAGGTACCGGCGGGGGAACCTACGAGCAGTACTTC.